This TCR beta chain was identified during a study of OX40 agonist ivuxolimab in advanced cancers. Assay used: immunoSEQ multiplex PCR; TCRdb lists only in-frame clones, some missing. Of 60,000 or so clones listed, 84% are singletons. V was cut by 4 bases and J by 4 bases, with 13 bases left in between. CDR3 length: 15 residues. Germline V gene sequence: CDR1 SEHNR, CDR2 FQNEAQ (reference sequence). The sequencing used CD4+ or CD8+ T cells sorted from blood, collected in a trial of the OX40 agonist ivuxolimab. This chain uses TRBV7-9 with TRBJ1-4; TRBD1 is a possible D gene (5 bases). The clonotype comes from an adult with an advanced solid tumor such as melanoma, head and neck, liver or kidney cancer. The CDR3 protein is CASSSQGGGNEKLFF. CDR3 coding DNA: TGTGCCAGCAGCTCTCAGGGTGGGGGTAATGAAAAACTGTTTTTT.